Listed below are T cell receptor beta chains from one sample, sequenced in a study of T cells in Graves' hyperthyroidism and ophthalmopathy. TCRdb fed the multiplex PCR reads into MiXCR, producing one record per CDR3 protein. The repertoire has 730,000 or so distinct CDR3 sequences, under 20% of them found once; the top ten carry approximately 15%. What was sequenced was blood. The receptors shown here come from a woman aged 50 to 65 with Graves' hyperthyroidism that later progressed to Graves' ophthalmopathy. Both conserved end residues are part of each CDR3. D genes are given only for firm matches. Rows give clone size only sometimes, using once, few, many, or a class for an expanded clone.

J gene: TRBJ2-2; clone size: few; D gene: -; V gene: TRBV9; CDR3 DNA: TGTGCCAGCAGCACGCCCTTTCAGGGTGTCGGCACCGGGGAGCTGTTTTTT; CDR3 protein: CASSTPFQGVGTGELFF
J gene: TRBJ1-4; clone size: many; D gene: -; V gene: TRBV5-4; CDR3 DNA: TGTGCCAGCAGCTTGGGGGGGCAGGGGAATGAAAAACTGTTTTTT; CDR3 protein: CASSLGGQGNEKLFF
J gene: TRBJ2-7; clone size: -; D gene: TRBD1; V gene: TRBV3-1; CDR3 DNA: TGTGCCAGCAGCCTTAGCCGGACAGGGTTCTACGAGCAGTACTTC; CDR3 protein: CASSLSRTGFYEQYF
J gene: TRBJ2-7; clone size: few; D gene: -; V gene: TRBV7-6; CDR3 DNA: TGTGCCAGCAGCCGGGACGACTCCTACGAGCAGTACTTC; CDR3 protein: CASSRDDSYEQYF
J gene: TRBJ1-1; clone size: -; D gene: -; V gene: TRBV18; CDR3 DNA: TGTGCCAGCTCACCGTCCGCCTTAGAACTGGCGGGGAACACTGAAGCTTTCTTT; CDR3 protein: CASSPSALELAGNTEAFF
J gene: TRBJ2-3; clone size: -; D gene: TRBD2; V gene: TRBV12-3/TRBV12-4; CDR3 DNA: TGTGCCAGCAGTTTAACGGGGGGGATCGTGGATACGCAGTATTTT; CDR3 protein: CASSLTGGIVDTQYF
J gene: TRBJ2-7; clone size: many; D gene: -; V gene: TRBV7-2; CDR3 DNA: TGTGCCAGCAGCCACCGGGACCAATCCTACGAGCAGTACTTC; CDR3 protein: CASSHRDQSYEQYF
J gene: TRBJ2-5; clone size: -; D gene: -; V gene: TRBV12-3/TRBV12-4; CDR3 DNA: TGTGCCAGCAGCACGGCCGGGGCCCAAGAGACCCTGTACTTC; CDR3 protein: CASSTAGAQETLYF
J gene: TRBJ2-1; clone size: -; D gene: -; V gene: TRBV7-9; CDR3 DNA: TGTGCCAGCAGCCCCCGGGGACTCCCAGGTAATGAGCAGTTCTTC; CDR3 protein: CASSPRGLPGNEQFF
J gene: TRBJ2-1; clone size: -; D gene: -; V gene: TRBV11-3; CDR3 DNA: TGTGCCAGCAGCTTATCAGGTTTAGCCGCCGGGGAGCAGTTCTTC; CDR3 protein: CASSLSGLAAGEQFF
J gene: TRBJ1-4; clone size: few; D gene: -; V gene: TRBV14; CDR3 DNA: TGTGCCAGCAGCCCAGGGACTGGGCAAAAACTGTTTTTT; CDR3 protein: CASSPGTGQKLFF
J gene: TRBJ1-1; clone size: many; D gene: -; V gene: TRBV12-3/TRBV12-4; CDR3 DNA: TGTGCCAGCAGTTTATCCAGGGTTGGCACTGAAGCTTTCTTT; CDR3 protein: CASSLSRVGTEAFF
J gene: TRBJ1-4; clone size: -; D gene: TRBD1; V gene: TRBV30; CDR3 DNA: TGTGCCTGGAGTCCTAGACAGGGGATGGTAGTAAGTGAAAAACTGTTTTTT; CDR3 protein: CAWSPRQGMVVSEKLFF
J gene: TRBJ2-5; clone size: many; D gene: -; V gene: TRBV12-3/TRBV12-4; CDR3 DNA: TGTGCCAGCAGTTTACAGGGGCTCGGCCAAGAGACCCAGTACTTC; CDR3 protein: CASSLQGLGQETQYF
J gene: TRBJ1-1; clone size: once; D gene: -; V gene: TRBV2; CDR3 DNA: TGTGCCAGCAGCAGTAGCAGGACGTATGGGAACACTGAAGCTTTCTTT; CDR3 protein: CASSSSRTYGNTEAFF
J gene: TRBJ2-7; clone size: many; D gene: -; V gene: TRBV3-1; CDR3 DNA: TGTGCCAGCAGCCAAGGCCGCGCCGACGAGCAGTACTTC; CDR3 protein: CASSQGRADEQYF
J gene: TRBJ1-2; clone size: many; D gene: TRBD1; V gene: TRBV7-9; CDR3 DNA: TGTGCCAGCAGTTGGGGACAGGGAAACTATGGCTACACCTTC; CDR3 protein: CASSWGQGNYGYTF
J gene: TRBJ2-7; clone size: -; D gene: -; V gene: TRBV27; CDR3 DNA: TGTGCCAGCAGTCTCGGACAGCTTGACGAGCAGTACTTC; CDR3 protein: CASSLGQLDEQYF
J gene: TRBJ2-6; clone size: -; D gene: TRBD1; V gene: TRBV18; CDR3 DNA: TGTGCCAGCTCACTTGCCGGGACAGGCATACCCCGCTCTGGGGCCAACGTCCTGACTTTC; CDR3 protein: CASSLAGTGIPRSGANVLTF
J gene: TRBJ1-5; clone size: many; D gene: -; V gene: TRBV12-3/TRBV12-4; CDR3 DNA: TGTGCCAGCAGTTTAGATACAGGATCCAATCAGCCCCAGCATTTT; CDR3 protein: CASSLDTGSNQPQHF
J gene: TRBJ2-1; clone size: -; D gene: -; V gene: TRBV24-1; CDR3 DNA: TGTGCCACCAGTGGCCCAAGTAGAACAGTCAATGAGCAGTTCTTC; CDR3 protein: CATSGPSRTVNEQFF
J gene: TRBJ2-7; clone size: many; D gene: -; V gene: TRBV3-1; CDR3 DNA: TGTGCCAGCAGTCAAACACCAGGGACCCTTGGAGGCGAGCAGTACTTC; CDR3 protein: CASSQTPGTLGGEQYF
J gene: TRBJ1-1; clone size: many; D gene: -; V gene: TRBV3-1; CDR3 DNA: TGTGCCAGCAGCCAATGGGACACCCAAGCTTTCTTT; CDR3 protein: CASSQWDTQAFF
J gene: TRBJ2-1; clone size: -; D gene: TRBD2; V gene: TRBV30; CDR3 DNA: TGTGCCTGGAGTGTTGCGGGGGGGGAGTTCTTC; CDR3 protein: CAWSVAGGEFF
J gene: TRBJ2-1; clone size: -; D gene: -; V gene: TRBV9; CDR3 DNA: TGTGCCAGCAGCACAGGGACTTACTCCTACAATGAGCAGTTCTTC; CDR3 protein: CASSTGTYSYNEQFF
J gene: TRBJ2-1; clone size: -; D gene: -; V gene: TRBV20-1; CDR3 DNA: TGCTCAGGTTTAAACGCAGCCTACAATGAGCAGTTCTTC; CDR3 protein: CSGLNAAYNEQFF
J gene: TRBJ1-1; clone size: -; D gene: -; V gene: TRBV5-1; CDR3 DNA: TGCGCCAGCAGCTTGAAGGGTAGAGACACTGAAGCTTTCTTT; CDR3 protein: CASSLKGRDTEAFF
J gene: TRBJ1-4; clone size: -; D gene: -; V gene: TRBV7-9; CDR3 DNA: TGTGCCAGCAGCTTCCCCCCGGCCGATAATGAAAAACTGTTTTTT; CDR3 protein: CASSFPPADNEKLFF
J gene: TRBJ2-5; clone size: many; D gene: TRBD2; V gene: TRBV20-1; CDR3 DNA: TGCAGTGCTAGATCGGCGGGGGTGGAGACCCAGTACTTC; CDR3 protein: CSARSAGVETQYF
J gene: TRBJ2-5; clone size: -; D gene: -; V gene: TRBV11-1; CDR3 DNA: TGTGCCAGCAGCTCGGAATCGGGACGGATGGAAGAGACCCAGTACTTC; CDR3 protein: CASSSESGRMEETQYF
J gene: TRBJ1-1; clone size: -; D gene: -; V gene: TRBV15; CDR3 DNA: TGTGCCACCAGCACAATTCGGCTGGGGAGCACTGAAGCTTTCTTT; CDR3 protein: CATSTIRLGSTEAFF
J gene: TRBJ2-4; clone size: -; D gene: -; V gene: TRBV6-2/TRBV6-3; CDR3 DNA: TGTGCCAGCAGTTACTCGAAGGGAGTCGGCATTCAGTACTTC; CDR3 protein: CASSYSKGVGIQYF
J gene: TRBJ2-2; clone size: few; D gene: -; V gene: TRBV11-2; CDR3 DNA: TGTGCCAGCAGTTTAACCGGGACACCCTTCTCCGGGGAGCTGTTTTTT; CDR3 protein: CASSLTGTPFSGELFF
J gene: TRBJ1-1; clone size: many; D gene: TRBD1; V gene: TRBV10-3; CDR3 DNA: TGTGCCATCAGCCGGGACAGCACCATGAACACTGAAGCTTTCTTT; CDR3 protein: CAISRDSTMNTEAFF
J gene: TRBJ2-1; clone size: many; D gene: -; V gene: TRBV7-9; CDR3 DNA: TGTGCCAGCAGCTTTCCCGGACAGAACAACAATGAGCAGTTCTTC; CDR3 protein: CASSFPGQNNNEQFF
J gene: TRBJ1-5; clone size: few; D gene: -; V gene: TRBV4-2; CDR3 DNA: TGTGCCAGCAGCCAAGGTCCCCTGAGCAATCAGCCCCAGCATTTT; CDR3 protein: CASSQGPLSNQPQHF
J gene: TRBJ2-3; clone size: many; D gene: TRBD2; V gene: TRBV29-1; CDR3 DNA: TGCAGCGTCGGACTCCGACTAGCTCTAGTAGGAGATACGCAGTATTTT; CDR3 protein: CSVGLRLALVGDTQYF
J gene: TRBJ2-7; clone size: many; D gene: TRBD1; V gene: TRBV7-6; CDR3 DNA: TGTGCCAGCAGCTTAGACCGAGGACAGGCCTACGAGCAGTACTTC; CDR3 protein: CASSLDRGQAYEQYF
J gene: TRBJ2-6; clone size: -; D gene: -; V gene: TRBV14; CDR3 DNA: TGTGCCAGCAGCCAAGATATGGCAAGCTCTGGGGCCAACGTCCTGACTTTC; CDR3 protein: CASSQDMASSGANVLTF